A selection of T cell receptor beta chains follows, all from one sample in a study of cytomegalovirus exposure and HLA in healthy donors. Sequencing used immunoSEQ multiplex PCR; TCRdb keeps in-frame clones, though not all of them. The table records 120,000 or so clones, over 8.5% of them present only once. Sequencing was done on a sample of PBMCs. The receptors derive from a woman between 40 and 55 years old in good health and CMV-seropositive. Each CDR3 is given with its conserved first and last residue. The size of a clone is reported for some rows only, either as once, few or many, or as a class for expanded clones.

CDR3aa | len | v_gene | abundance | j_gene
CASSLQGIEAFF | 12 | TRBV28 | . | TRBJ1-1
CASSLAATDLSYEQYF | 16 | TRBV5-5 | few | TRBJ2-7
CASSQDTRQNKVGNTIYF | 18 | TRBV4-2 | few | TRBJ1-3
CASSYSILGDTEAFF | 15 | TRBV6-5 | . | TRBJ1-1
CASSEAGYGYTF | 12 | TRBV2 | . | TRBJ1-2
CASSGTGATYEQYF | 14 | TRBV6-1 | . | TRBJ2-7
CASSFTGGYNEQFF | 14 | TRBV27 | . | TRBJ2-1
CASSEGHSYEQYF | 13 | TRBV7-3 | . | TRBJ2-7
CASSQDHGVGEQYF | 14 | TRBV4-2 | . | TRBJ2-7
CASSLQGQTGELFF | 14 | TRBV5-1 | few | TRBJ2-2
CASSLGGMNTEAFF | 14 | TRBV5-1 | . | TRBJ1-1
CASRPGTGETEAFF | 14 | TRBV5-4 | few | TRBJ1-1
CASSSISGAYEQYF | 14 | TRBV5-1 | few | TRBJ2-7
CASSEATGARGYTF | 14 | TRBV5-1 | . | TRBJ1-2
CASSPLRGAGAYTGELFF | 18 | TRBV11-3 | . | TRBJ2-2
CASSFRQNTEAFF | 13 | TRBV27 | . | TRBJ1-1
CASSLIGGAGQPQHF | 15 | TRBV7-3 | . | TRBJ1-5
CASSPPNRVFEAFF | 14 | TRBV18 | . | TRBJ1-1
CASSSIDRTRNTEAFF | 16 | TRBV28 | . | TRBJ1-1
CASSVDGIDTEAFF | 14 | TRBV2 | . | TRBJ1-1
CAWSVRRDRGYTF | 13 | TRBV30 | few | TRBJ1-2
CASSYSDGVDEKLFF | 15 | TRBV6-6 | . | TRBJ1-4
CASSPAGGAYGYTF | 14 | TRBV27 | . | TRBJ1-2
CASSLGLLNQPQHF | 14 | TRBV28 | few | TRBJ1-5
CASSLTLRALNTEAFF | 16 | TRBV5-1 | few | TRBJ1-1
CASSYGQGTTEAFF | 14 | TRBV9 | few | TRBJ1-1
CASRRGTGSTETQYF | 15 | TRBV12-5 | . | TRBJ2-5
CASSPRLAGVLETQYF | 16 | TRBV9 | . | TRBJ2-5
CASSFTGGNEKLFF | 14 | TRBV11-2 | few | TRBJ1-4
CASSLHREGFGYTF | 14 | TRBV5-1 | few | TRBJ1-2
CASSRPGSYEQYF | 13 | TRBV11-2 | few | TRBJ2-7
CASSLSSSSYNEQFF | 15 | TRBV7-6 | . | TRBJ2-1
CASSLGLAGINEQYF | 15 | TRBV7-9 | . | TRBJ2-7
CASSHRDRDQISNSPLHF | 18 | TRBV7-8 | . | TRBJ1-6
CASSLLSGHLKETQYF | 16 | TRBV7-9 | few | TRBJ2-5
CASSPQSGGDTQYF | 14 | TRBV14 | . | TRBJ2-3
CASSLTPGLVVATGELFF | 18 | TRBV7-3 | . | TRBJ2-2
CASSLGTGRRNTEAFF | 16 | TRBV11-2 | . | TRBJ1-1
CASEEQGAYYNEQFF | 15 | TRBV6-1 | . | TRBJ2-1
CASSSTGDRNQPQHF | 15 | TRBV5-1 | few | TRBJ1-5
CATMEGQGANEQFF | 14 | TRBV6-5 | few | TRBJ2-1
CATVWSGGAGNEQFF | 15 | TRBV19 | few | TRBJ2-1
CASSIARRLAGGSTDTQYF | 19 | TRBV19 | few | TRBJ2-3
CASSQEDRGSSQPQHF | 16 | TRBV4-1 | few | TRBJ1-5
CASSAALDRGKSGYTF | 16 | TRBV9 | . | TRBJ1-2
CASSVNSGSNQPQHF | 15 | TRBV6-4 | . | TRBJ1-5
CASSRQGGTDTQYF | 14 | TRBV6-5 | few | TRBJ2-3
CAISESAGVNTEAFF | 15 | TRBV10-3 | . | TRBJ1-1
CAWSDGTGEEKLFF | 14 | TRBV30 | few | TRBJ1-4
CSARVGAGNTEAFF | 14 | TRBV29-1 | . | TRBJ1-1
CATSRDRQGGTQYF | 14 | TRBV15 | . | TRBJ2-5
CASSPDPTKQGRTEAFF | 17 | TRBV14 | once | TRBJ1-1
CASSQQGDYGYTF | 13 | TRBV5-1 | . | TRBJ1-2
CASSSRTATNEKLFF | 15 | TRBV19 | . | TRBJ1-4